The subject of this entry is one T cell receptor (beta chain). This entry belongs to a study of blood T cell repertoires in COVID-19. The CDR3 spans 15 residues. Per germline, CDR1 MNHEY and CDR2 SVGAGI. After removal of 2 bases from V and 5 bases from J, the junction contained 3 bases not matched to a gene. TCRdb's copy holds only in-frame clones and misses some; the assay was immunoSEQ multiplex PCR. The sample includes roughly 170,000 clones, about four fifths seen only once; the top ten take more than 6.5%. The source material was peripheral blood. The clonotype originates from a woman aged 60 to 75 with COVID-19, enrolled during active disease. This rearrangement joins TRBV6-5 to TRBJ2-3, with TRBD2 matching 11 bases. CDR3 nucleotide sequence: TGTGCCAGCAGTTACGGGACTAGCGGCATAGATACGCAGTATTTT. Translating it yields CASSYGTSGIDTQYF.